Presented here are 15 T cell receptor beta chains from one specimen sequenced in a study of blood T cell repertoires in COVID-19. The repertoire was sequenced with immunoSEQ multiplex PCR; TCRdb's copy has only in-frame clones and lacks some. This table holds roughly 240,000 clones, 70% to 90% found once. Sequencing was done on a sample of peripheral blood. The receptors derive from a woman in her twenties or thirties who had recovered from COVID-19.

This clone was observed once. The genes are TRBV6-5 and TRBJ2-1; 8 bases agree with TRBD2. Germline V lookup: CDR1 MNHEY, CDR2 SVGAGI. V gave up 2 bases and J gave up 4 bases; unmatched junction bases: 4. The CDR3 is 15 residues long. In DNA form, the CDR3 reads TGTGCCAGCAGTTACACGCGGGGGGAGTACAATGAGCAGTTCTTC. Translated, it gives CASSYTRGEYNEQFF.

The chain recombines TRBV9 with TRBJ2-3, with D perhaps matching TRBD1 (5 bases). Trimming shortened V by 0 bases and J by 2 bases, and 34 bases separated the two germline ends. This CDR3 is built from 23 residues. Germline CDR1 and CDR2: SGDLS and YYNGEE. CDR3 bases: TGTGCCAGCAGCGTAGCTTTTCAAAAGAGTAGGGGTGAGAATCCCCAGCCCACAGATACGCAGTATTTT. This sequence encodes CASSVAFQKSRGENPQPTDTQYF.

The rearrangement links TRBV9 to TRBJ1-5, with 8 positions matching TRBD1. Germline-derived CDR1 and CDR2 are SGDLS and YYNGEE. V dropped 1 base and J dropped 3; count of bases not matched to a gene: 18. The CDR3 length is 20 residues. As DNA, the CDR3 is TGTGCCAGCAGCGTATACTTTTCAGGCTGTGGACAGGGTTACAATCAGCCCCAGCATTTT. Translation: CASSVYFSGCGQGYNQPQHF.

The J gene is TRBJ1-5, the V gene TRBV27, with 9 nucleotides matching TRBD1. The length of the CDR3 is 15 residues. V lost 6 bases, J lost 4 bases, and 7 bases stayed unmatched. The germline CDR1 and CDR2 sequences are MNHEY and SMNVEV (reference sequence). The chain's CDR3 is CASSPGTGRNQPQHF. CDR3 sequence (DNA): TGTGCCAGCAGCCCCGGGACAGGGAGGAATCAGCCCCAGCATTTT.

The chain recombines TRBV4-2 with TRBJ1-6; D gene ambiguous. The CDR3 loop spans 15 amino acids. Germline CDR1 is LGHNA and CDR2 is YNFKEQ. V lost 3 bases, J lost 5 bases, and 11 bases lay in between. The CDR3 DNA sequence: TGTGCCAGCAGCCAGCTATCACCCAATAATTCACCCCTCCACTTT. This translates into CASSQLSPNNSPLHF.

The V and J genes are TRBV7-2 and TRBJ1-5; 9 bases line up with TRBD1. CDR1 is SGHTA and CDR2 is FQGNSA in the germline V gene. The CDR3 runs 14 residues. Trimming at V came to 5 bases and at J to 4 bases, leaving 3 bases not matched to a gene. The CDR3 spells CASSQDRGNQPQHF. The DNA for the CDR3 is TGTGCCAGCAGCCAGGACAGGGGTAATCAGCCCCAGCATTTT.

This sequence joins TRBV15 and TRBJ2-1; 9 nucleotides align to TRBD2. Trimming at V came to 2 bases and at J to 1 base, leaving 6 bases not matched to a gene. Looked up from germline, CDR1 is LNHNV and CDR2 is YYDKDF (reference sequence). This CDR3 is 17 amino acids long. The CDR3 loop is CATSRSKRGVSYNEQFF. Written as DNA, the CDR3 is TGTGCCACCAGCAGATCAAAGCGGGGGGTATCCTACAATGAGCAGTTCTTC.

The chain is built from TRBV25-1 and TRBJ2-5; 10 bases are shared with TRBD2. The CDR3 spans 16 residues. The germline gives CDR1 MGHDK, CDR2 SYGVNS. J lost 1 base, V lost 4 bases, and 6 bases had no gene match. CDR3: CASSALAGGPQETQYF. For the CDR3, the DNA is TGTGCCAGCAGTGCCTTAGCGGGGGGCCCCCAAGAGACCCAGTACTTC.

The chain recombines TRBV7-9 with TRBJ1-2; D is unresolved. V was trimmed by 0 bases and J by 4 bases, leaving 12 bases between them. Germline V gene lookup returns CDR1 SEHNR and CDR2 FQNEAQ (reference sequence). There are 15 residues in the CDR3. CDR3 in DNA: TGTGCCAGCAGCTTAGCGGGCCGGCTGAGCTATGGCTACACCTTC. Amino acid sequence: CASSLAGRLSYGYTF.

The J gene is TRBJ2-7, the V gene TRBV3-1 (or the pseudogene TRBV3-2), with D possibly being TRBD1 (6 bases). The length of the CDR3 is 14 residues. Germline V CDR1 and CDR2: LGHDT, YNNKEL (reference sequence). V was trimmed by 4 bases and J by 1 base, leaving 11 bases between them. In DNA form, the CDR3 reads TGTGCCAGCAGCCCCAGGGGCTATTCCTACGAGCAGTACTTC. Amino acids: CASSPRGYSYEQYF.

The chain employs TRBV19 and TRBJ1-6; 7 bases fit TRBD1. CDR1 and CDR2 from the germline V gene are LNHDA and SQIVND (reference sequence). With V trimmed by 5 bases and J by 8 bases, 9 bases remained unmatched. The CDR3 contains 15 residues. The CDR3 DNA reads TGTGCCAGTAGTGGGACAGAAGGGGTTGATTCACCCCTCCACTTT. Protein product: CASSGTEGVDSPLHF.

The chain combines TRBV2 with TRBJ2-2; D unresolved. The CDR3 consists of 13 residues. Trimming left V 8 bases short and J 5 bases short, with 12 bases between. CDR1 and CDR2 (germline): SNHLY, FYNNEI. The CDR3 DNA is TGTGCCAGCGAGATGACGAGGACCGGGGAGCTGTTTTTT. Amino acids: CASEMTRTGELFF.

V usage is TRBV3-1 (or the pseudogene TRBV3-2) and J usage is TRBJ1-1, with a possible D match to TRBD1 (5 bases). Germline CDR1 reads LGHDT; CDR2 reads YNNKEL (reference sequence). V was trimmed by 3 bases and J by 4 bases, leaving 9 bases between them. This CDR3 spans 13 amino acids. DNA of the CDR3: TGTGCCAGCAGCCATGGGGGGGGCACTGAAGCTTTCTTT. Translating it yields CASSHGGGTEAFF.

This clone came up once. The V gene is TRBV3-1 (or the pseudogene TRBV3-2), the J gene TRBJ2-3; 10 bases match TRBD2. V dropped 4 bases and J dropped 0; count of bases not matched to a gene: 16. The CDR3 spans 20 residues. Germline V gene lookup returns CDR1 LGHDT and CDR2 YNNKEL (reference sequence). The CDR3, as DNA: TGTGCCAGCAGCCTATTAGCGGGGGGACCAACCCTCTCTAGCACAGATACGCAGTATTTT. It yields the protein CASSLLAGGPTLSSTDTQYF.

The chain joins TRBV7-3 to TRBJ2-2; unclear D gene. The CDR3 has 14 residues. Looked up from germline, CDR1 is SGHTA and CDR2 is FQGTGA. V dropped 5 bases and J dropped 6 bases, with 13 bases sitting between them. The CDR3 loop is CASSQSFLPGELFF. CDR3 nucleotide sequence: TGTGCCAGCAGCCAGTCCTTCCTTCCCGGGGAGCTGTTTTTT.